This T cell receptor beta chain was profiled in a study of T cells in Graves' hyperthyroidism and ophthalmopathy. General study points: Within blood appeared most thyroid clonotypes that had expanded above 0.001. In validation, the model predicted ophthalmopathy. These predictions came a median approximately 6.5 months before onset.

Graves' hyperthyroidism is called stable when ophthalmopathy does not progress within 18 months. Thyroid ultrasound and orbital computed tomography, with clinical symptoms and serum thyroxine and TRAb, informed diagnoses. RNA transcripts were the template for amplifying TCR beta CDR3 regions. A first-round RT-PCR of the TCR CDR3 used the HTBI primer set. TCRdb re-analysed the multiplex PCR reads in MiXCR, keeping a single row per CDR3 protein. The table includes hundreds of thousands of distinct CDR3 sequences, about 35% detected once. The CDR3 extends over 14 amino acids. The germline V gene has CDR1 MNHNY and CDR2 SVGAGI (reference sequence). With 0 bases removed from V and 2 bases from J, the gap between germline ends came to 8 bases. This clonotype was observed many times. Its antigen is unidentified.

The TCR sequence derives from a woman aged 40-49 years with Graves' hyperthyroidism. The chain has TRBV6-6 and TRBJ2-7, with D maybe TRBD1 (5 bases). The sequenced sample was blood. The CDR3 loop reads CASSYSRTPYEQYF. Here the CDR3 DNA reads TGTGCCAGCAGTTACTCGAGGACACCCTACGAGCAGTACTTC.